This T cell receptor (beta chain) was identified during a study of vaccination and CD4 T cells after COVID-19. At the level of the study: The study drew post-COVID samples a median around 92 days after diagnosis (range 35 to 161).

Treatment specified: approximately 9-day PBMC culture with coronavirus spike peptide pools or control peptides (ViraFEST assay). With the Oncomine TCR Beta short-read assay, DNA from cultured CD4+ T cells was sequenced. MiXCR was run by TCRdb on the PCR reads, yielding one entry per CDR3 protein. The table records just under 20,000 distinct CDR3 sequences, about 40% of them present only once. As for this clonotype: The antigen remains undetermined.

CDR1 is SEHNR, CDR2 FQNEAQ, per germline (reference sequence). V was trimmed by 4 bases and J by 1 base, leaving 14 bases between them. The CDR3 is made up of 15 amino acids. The sequenced sample was CD4+ T cells from blood, cultured in vitro, obtained before SARS-CoV-2 vaccination. The chain uses TRBV7-9 and TRBJ2-7; no firm D call. The TCR sequence derives from a human donor who received a COVID-19 vaccine. CDR3 bases: TGTGCCAGCAGCTCCTTCCAGGCTCTATCCTACGAGCAGTACTTC. As protein: CASSSFQALSYEQYF.